These 5 T cell receptor beta chains originate from one sample sequenced in a study of T cell repertoires in cytomegalovirus infection. TCRdb re-called the reads through MiXCR, storing one row per CDR3 protein. The sample shows around 170,000 distinct CDR3 sequences, roughly 15% of them seen only once. Material: CD8+ T cells from PBMCs. These receptor sequences come from a human donor in good health (CMV status not recorded). Some clones in this sample may be carry-over from other donors' samples.

This clonotype was picked up a small number of times. This chain uses TRBV20-1 with TRBJ2-1, with 8 bases that match TRBD2. The CDR3 sequence is 14 residues long. Germline CDR1 is DFQATT and CDR2 is SNEGSKA (reference sequence). After removal of 6 bases from V and 8 bases from J, the junction contained 12 bases not matched to a gene. Written as DNA, the CDR3 is TGCAGTGCGAGAAGGGCGGGGGGCAGGGATGAGCAGTTCTTC. This encodes CSARRAGGRDEQFF.

This clonotype has only a few counts. The rearrangement joins TRBV6-2 or TRBV6-3 to TRBJ2-7, with TRBD1 matching 7 bases. Germline lookup yields CDR1 MNHEY and CDR2 SVGEGT. This CDR3 is built from 14 residues. J gave up 4 bases and V 5 bases, and 8 bases lay outside the gene matches. The DNA for the CDR3 is TGTGCCAGCAGTCCAAACAGGGGCAGGTACGAGCAGTACTTC. Translating gives CASSPNRGRYEQYF.

This clonotype was seen at least ten times. The chain links TRBV7-2 to TRBJ2-1, with 13 bases fitting TRBD2. CDR3 length equals 16 residues. Germline V gives CDR1 SGHTA, CDR2 FQGNSA. Trimming at V came to 3 bases and at J to 4 bases, leaving 3 bases not matched to a gene. The CDR3 sequence: CASSFGLAGDYNEQFF. As DNA, the CDR3 is TGTGCCAGCAGCTTCGGACTAGCGGGAGATTACAATGAGCAGTTCTTC.

The chain recombines TRBV7-2 with TRBJ2-7, with D possibly being TRBD1 or TRBD2 (5 bases each). The germline V gene encodes CDR1 SGHTA and CDR2 FQGNSA. Trimming left V 2 bases short and J 4 bases short, with 12 bases between. There are 14 residues in the CDR3. The CDR3 DNA reads TGTGCCAGCAGCTTAAGGGACCACTCATACGAGCAGTACTTC. Its translation: CASSLRDHSYEQYF.

In this sample, this clonotype turned up many times. The V and J genes are TRBV7-2 and TRBJ2-3, with 7 bases that match TRBD2. V lost 5 bases, J lost 10 bases, and 9 bases stayed unmatched. CDR3 length: 13 amino acids. The germline CDR1 and CDR2 sequences are SGHTA and FQGNSA. In DNA form, the CDR3 reads TGTGCCAGCAGCCCTCAAAGCGGGGAGGCGCAGTATTTT. It translates to CASSPQSGEAQYF.